Listed below are T cell receptor beta chains from one sample, sequenced in a study of shared clonotypes between healthy human individuals. TCRdb's table, derived via immunoSEQ multiplex PCR, lists solely in-frame clones and lacks some. The table has over 1.4 million clones, roughly 96% seen once; the top ten hold roughly 1.1%. The source material was naive CD4+ T cells sorted from blood. These TCRs come from a man aged 30 to 39 in good health. Each CDR3 is given with its conserved first and last residue. Each record gives: J gene, D gene, V gene, clone size, CDR3 protein, CDR3 DNA. D genes are given only for firm matches. Part of the rows lack a size; the others show once, few, many or a class for expanded clones.

>TRBJ2-5|.|TRBV5-1|.
CASSTGQGGAQETQYF
TGCGCCAGCAGCACGGGGCAGGGTGGGGCACAAGAGACCCAGTACTTC
>TRBJ2-1|TRBD1|TRBV7-9|.
CASSPRGREQFF
TGTGCCAGCAGCCCCAGGGGGCGGGAGCAGTTCTTC
>TRBJ1-1|.|TRBV18|.
CASSPFSHGRDEAFF
TGTGCCAGCTCACCTTTTAGTCATGGTCGGGACGAAGCTTTCTTT
>TRBJ2-2|TRBD2|TRBV25-1|.
CASSEFASLAGVTGELFF
TGTGCCAGCAGTGAATTTGCGAGTCTAGCGGGAGTTACCGGGGAGCTGTTTTTT
>TRBJ1-1|.|TRBV6-1|.
CASSEASGGAFF
TGTGCCAGCAGTGAAGCGAGTGGGGGAGCTTTCTTT
>TRBJ2-1|TRBD2|TRBV10-3|.
CAISDLMGLAGGPVNNEQFF
TGTGCCATCAGTGATTTGATGGGACTAGCGGGAGGCCCGGTCAACAATGAGCAGTTCTTC
>TRBJ2-7|TRBD2|TRBV10-3|.
CAIGLAGDYEQYF
TGTGCCATCGGACTAGCGGGAGACTACGAGCAGTACTTC
>TRBJ1-5|TRBD1|TRBV18|.
CASSRMGQNQPQHF
TGTGCCAGCTCCCGTATGGGACAGAATCAGCCCCAGCATTTT
>TRBJ2-3|TRBD1|TRBV28|.
CASSPTTGGADTQYF
TGTGCCAGCAGTCCGACGACAGGGGGCGCAGATACGCAGTATTTT
>TRBJ2-7|TRBD2|TRBV11-2|.
CASSLAATSGRGDYEQYF
TGTGCCAGCAGCTTAGCAGCGACTAGCGGGAGAGGCGACTACGAGCAGTACTTC
>TRBJ1-1|.|TRBV5-1|.
CASSSPGGVRNTEAFF
TGCGCCAGCAGCTCCCCCGGGGGGGTGAGGAACACTGAAGCTTTCTTT
>TRBJ2-5|TRBD2|TRBV18|.
CASSTNRGEETQYF
TGTGCCAGCTCAACTAACCGGGGGGAAGAGACCCAGTACTTC
>TRBJ2-1|TRBD1|TRBV7-2|.
CASSDTGGSYNEQFF
TGTGCCAGCAGCGACACAGGGGGATCCTACAATGAGCAGTTCTTC
>TRBJ2-7|.|TRBV2|.
CASRLEVYEQYF
TGTGCCAGCAGACTGGAGGTGTACGAGCAGTACTTC
>TRBJ2-3|.|TRBV15|.
CATSREPPGPVLTDTQYF
TGTGCCACCAGCAGAGAGCCCCCGGGGCCCGTTCTCACAGATACGCAGTATTTT
>TRBJ1-4|TRBD1|TRBV6-1|.
CASRTGGGEKLFF
TGTGCCAGCAGGACAGGGGGGGGCGAAAAACTGTTTTTT
>TRBJ2-3|.|TRBV5-8|.
CASSSSGSRTDTQYF
TGTGCCAGCAGCTCGTCGGGTAGTCGTACAGATACGCAGTATTTT
>TRBJ1-1|.|TRBV5-4|.
CASQSLQGVGTEAFF
TGTGCCAGCCAAAGCCTCCAGGGCGTGGGCACTGAAGCTTTCTTT
>TRBJ2-2|.|TRBV18|.
CASSPLGITGELFF
TGTGCCAGCTCACCGTTGGGGATCACCGGGGAGCTGTTTTTT
>TRBJ2-3|TRBD2|TRBV6-6|once
CASTNGLAGAEDTQYF
TGTGCCAGCACCAACGGGCTAGCGGGAGCGGAGGATACGCAGTATTTT
>TRBJ2-5|TRBD1|TRBV6-1|.
CASSADRVQETQYF
TGTGCCAGCAGTGCGGACAGGGTACAAGAGACCCAGTACTTC
>TRBJ2-1|TRBD2|TRBV2|once
CASRRLAGASYNEQFF
TGTGCCAGCAGGAGACTAGCGGGAGCTTCCTACAATGAGCAGTTCTTC
>TRBJ2-1|TRBD1|TRBV6-6|.
CASSTRTGDYNEQFF
TGTGCCAGCAGTACACGAACAGGGGACTACAATGAGCAGTTCTTC
>TRBJ2-1|.|TRBV7-9|.
CASSLQVRAGGEQFF
TGTGCCAGCAGCTTACAGGTGAGAGCGGGTGGTGAGCAGTTCTTC
>TRBJ2-3|TRBD1|TRBV11-2|.
CASSTRQGVLDTQYF
TGTGCCAGCAGCACCCGACAGGGGGTATTGGATACGCAGTATTTT
>TRBJ2-5|.|TRBV16|.
CASSQLGTSGTQYF
TGTGCCAGCAGCCAATTGGGGACATCGGGGACCCAGTACTTC
>TRBJ1-1|.|TRBV30|.
CAWSAGRPREAFF
TGTGCCTGGAGTGCAGGGCGACCACGTGAAGCTTTCTTT
>TRBJ1-5|TRBD1|TRBV28|.
CASSFGGQGTQPQHF
TGTGCCAGCAGTTTTGGCGGACAGGGCACTCAGCCCCAGCATTTT
>TRBJ2-7|.|TRBV28|.
CASSPSSAPYEQYF
TGTGCCAGCAGTCCGTCAAGCGCACCCTACGAGCAGTACTTC
>TRBJ2-3|TRBD1|TRBV28|.
CASSLQGQGLSTDTQYF
TGTGCCAGCAGTTTACAGGGACAGGGTCTTAGCACAGATACGCAGTATTTT
>TRBJ2-7|TRBD2|TRBV7-2|.
CASSFTSGTYEQYF
TGTGCCAGCAGCTTCACTAGCGGGACCTACGAGCAGTACTTC
>TRBJ1-1|.|TRBV28|.
CASSFLDRNTEAFF
TGTGCCAGCAGTTTCCTTGACAGGAACACTGAAGCTTTCTTT
>TRBJ2-7|.|TRBV18|.
CASSRDMNYEQYF
TGTGCCAGCTCACGAGACATGAACTACGAGCAGTACTTC
>TRBJ1-1|.|TRBV6-5|.
CASSYVGGSYTNEAFF
TGTGCCAGCAGTTACGTTGGAGGGAGTTATACCAATGAAGCTTTCTTT
>TRBJ2-7|.|TRBV7-9|.
CASSSHRGSGIVEQYF
TGTGCCAGCAGCTCACACCGGGGTTCAGGGATTGTCGAGCAGTACTTC
>TRBJ2-2|TRBD1|TRBV7-9|.
CASSLDRTGPLGGELFF
TGTGCCAGCAGCTTAGATCGGACAGGGCCCCTCGGCGGGGAGCTGTTTTTT
>TRBJ2-7|TRBD1|TRBV5-1|once
CASSLMPRGTGGGEQYF
TGCGCCAGCAGCCTTATGCCCCGCGGGACAGGGGGCGGAGAGCAGTACTTC
>TRBJ1-2|.|TRBV7-9|.
CASSLALLAGEGYTF
TGTGCCAGCAGCTTAGCGCTTTTGGCAGGAGAAGGCTACACCTTC
>TRBJ2-1|TRBD2|TRBV19|.
CASTGRAFSNEQFF
TGTGCCAGTACCGGGAGGGCCTTTAGCAATGAGCAGTTCTTC
>TRBJ2-3|.|TRBV5-1|once
CASSLAEERPWETDTQYF
TGCGCCAGCAGCTTGGCCGAAGAGCGACCATGGGAAACAGATACGCAGTATTTT
>TRBJ1-2|.|TRBV6-5|.
CASSHRDVRDYGYTF
TGTGCCAGCAGCCACCGGGATGTCCGCGACTATGGCTACACCTTC
>TRBJ1-4|.|TRBV28|once
CASSPAGARHEKLFF
TGTGCCAGCAGTCCGGCGGGGGCGCGGCATGAAAAACTGTTTTTT
>TRBJ2-2|.|TRBV4-2|.
CASSQFQGRELFF
TGTGCCAGCAGCCAATTTCAAGGTCGGGAGCTGTTTTTT
>TRBJ2-1|.|TRBV6-1|.
CASSEGYRSYNEQFF
TGTGCCAGCAGTGAAGGTTACCGCTCCTACAATGAGCAGTTCTTC
>TRBJ2-7|.|TRBV7-3|once
CASSLRGGTYEQYF
TGTGCCAGCAGCCTTAGGGGGGGAACCTACGAGCAGTACTTC
>TRBJ2-5|.|TRBV9|.
CASSAASNTETQYF
TGTGCCAGCAGTGCCGCCAGCAATACGGAGACCCAGTACTTC
>TRBJ2-1|TRBD2|TRBV7-9|once
CASKTYLAGAQEQFF
TGTGCCAGCAAGACCTATCTAGCGGGAGCACAGGAGCAGTTCTTC
>TRBJ2-7|.|TRBV11-2|.
CASSLGRFRDEQYF
TGTGCCAGCAGCTTAGGCAGGTTTCGGGACGAGCAGTACTTC
>TRBJ2-5|TRBD1|TRBV7-7|.
CASSPMTGGEETQYF
TGTGCCAGCAGCCCCATGACAGGGGGGGAAGAGACCCAGTACTTC
>TRBJ2-1|TRBD1|TRBV2|.
CVNIDRAPMRAYNEQFF
TGTGTCAATATAGACAGGGCGCCCATGAGGGCCTACAATGAGCAGTTCTTC
>TRBJ2-2|TRBD2|TRBV10-2|.
CASSEVVAGVGTGELFF
TGCGCCAGCAGTGAGGTTGTGGCGGGAGTCGGCACCGGGGAGCTGTTTTTT
>TRBJ2-1|.|TRBV2|.
CASRAHQLYNEQFF
TGTGCCAGCAGAGCACACCAACTTTACAATGAGCAGTTCTTC
>TRBJ1-1|TRBD1|TRBV5-4|.
CASSPGQGRTEAFF
TGTGCCAGCAGCCCAGGACAGGGACGCACTGAAGCTTTCTTT
>TRBJ1-1|.|TRBV6-5|.
CATRRVYGTEAFF
TGTGCCACCCGGCGGGTGTATGGCACTGAAGCTTTCTTT
>TRBJ1-2|.|TRBV5-1|.
CASRRQGGVDYTF
TGCGCCAGCAGACGGCAGGGTGGGGTTGACTACACCTTC
>TRBJ2-2|TRBD2|TRBV19|.
CASRIDSSGRPGGELFF
TGTGCCAGTAGGATAGATTCTAGCGGGAGGCCGGGCGGGGAGCTGTTTTTT
>TRBJ2-7|.|TRBV30|once
CAWSDPYEQYF
TGTGCCTGGAGTGATCCCTACGAGCAGTACTTC
>TRBJ2-2|TRBD2|TRBV19|.
CASSGLAGGARYTGELFF
TGTGCCAGTAGCGGACTAGCGGGAGGCGCGCGTTACACCGGGGAGCTGTTTTTT
>TRBJ1-3|.|TRBV5-1|.
CASSLDGNTIYF
TGCGCCAGCAGCTTGGATGGAAACACCATATATTTT